Listed below are T cell receptor beta chains from one sample, sequenced in a study of blood T cell repertoires in COVID-19. Measured with immunoSEQ multiplex PCR; TCRdb has only the in-frame clones, and not every one. The sample has about half a million clones, 88% seen once. The sequenced material came from PBMCs or T cells enriched from blood (not recorded which). The source of these receptors is a woman aged 60-70 years who had recovered from COVID-19. Each CDR3 is given with its conserved first and last residue. The order of the fields is V gene, clone size, D gene, J gene, CDR3 length, CDR3 DNA, CDR3 protein. D genes are given only for firm matches. Clone size is shown for a subset of rows, as once, few, many or a class of expanded clone.

v_gene: TRBV5-4; abundance: once; d_gene: NA; j_gene: TRBJ1-2; len: 14; CDR3nt: TGTGCCAGCAGCTTGTCGTCCTCTTTCTATGGCTACACCTTC; CDR3aa: CASSLSSSFYGYTF
v_gene: TRBV6-5; abundance: NA; d_gene: NA; j_gene: TRBJ1-5; len: 11; CDR3nt: TGTGCCTCGGGTACCAATCAGCCCCAGCATTTT; CDR3aa: CASGTNQPQHF
v_gene: TRBV3-1/TRBV3-2; abundance: NA; d_gene: TRBD1; j_gene: TRBJ1-1; len: 15; CDR3nt: TGTGCCAGCAGCCTTTTCGACAGGGCTCTAACTGAAGCTTTCTTT; CDR3aa: CASSLFDRALTEAFF
v_gene: TRBV6-5; abundance: NA; d_gene: TRBD1; j_gene: TRBJ1-3; len: 15; CDR3nt: TGTGCCAGCAGCCCCGCAGGGGGGAGCGGAAACACCATATATTTT; CDR3aa: CASSPAGGSGNTIYF
v_gene: TRBV9; abundance: NA; d_gene: NA; j_gene: TRBJ1-5; len: 17; CDR3nt: TGTGCCAGCAGTGACGATCGACGGAGGGGCAGCAATCAGCCCCAGCATTTT; CDR3aa: CASSDDRRRGSNQPQHF
v_gene: TRBV2; abundance: NA; d_gene: TRBD1; j_gene: TRBJ1-2; len: 13; CDR3nt: TGTGCCAGCAATTTACAGGGGACGGAAGGCTACACCTTC; CDR3aa: CASNLQGTEGYTF
v_gene: TRBV5-4; abundance: NA; d_gene: TRBD1; j_gene: TRBJ2-1; len: 15; CDR3nt: TGTGCCAGCAGCTCAAGGACAGGTTCCTACAATGAGCAGTTCTTC; CDR3aa: CASSSRTGSYNEQFF
v_gene: TRBV7-9; abundance: NA; d_gene: TRBD1; j_gene: TRBJ2-7; len: 13; CDR3nt: TGTGCCAGCAGCGGGACAGGGAACTCCGAGCAGTACTTC; CDR3aa: CASSGTGNSEQYF
v_gene: TRBV6-5; abundance: NA; d_gene: NA; j_gene: TRBJ1-2; len: 15; CDR3nt: TGTGCCAGCAGTTACCAACCGGGGGTGAACTATGGCTACACCTTC; CDR3aa: CASSYQPGVNYGYTF
v_gene: TRBV7-8; abundance: once; d_gene: TRBD1; j_gene: TRBJ1-5; len: 16; CDR3nt: TGTGCCAGCAGCCCACAGGGGAACTATAGCAATCAGCCCCAGCATTTT; CDR3aa: CASSPQGNYSNQPQHF
v_gene: TRBV5-4; abundance: NA; d_gene: NA; j_gene: TRBJ2-6; len: 15; CDR3nt: TGTGCCAGCAGCTTGGCTGGAGCTGGGGCCAACGTCCTGACTTTC; CDR3aa: CASSLAGAGANVLTF
v_gene: TRBV5-1; abundance: NA; d_gene: TRBD2; j_gene: TRBJ2-5; len: 19; CDR3nt: TGCGCCAGCAGCTCCACCTTTGGGGGACTAGCGGGGGGGCGAGAGACCCAGTACTTC; CDR3aa: CASSSTFGGLAGGRETQYF
v_gene: TRBV5-1; abundance: NA; d_gene: TRBD1; j_gene: TRBJ1-1; len: 16; CDR3nt: TGCGCCAGCCGCTTAATATACAGGGGAAGGGAGTCTGAAGCTTTCTTT; CDR3aa: CASRLIYRGRESEAFF
v_gene: TRBV30; abundance: NA; d_gene: TRBD1; j_gene: TRBJ1-3; len: 13; CDR3nt: TGTGCCTTCAGGGGGCAGCCCGGAAACACCATATATTTT; CDR3aa: CAFRGQPGNTIYF
v_gene: TRBV5-4; abundance: NA; d_gene: NA; j_gene: TRBJ1-2; len: 14; CDR3nt: TGTGCCAGCAGCTTGGATCCTACTAACTATGGCTACACCTTC; CDR3aa: CASSLDPTNYGYTF
v_gene: TRBV5-4; abundance: NA; d_gene: TRBD2; j_gene: TRBJ2-3; len: 16; CDR3nt: TGTGCCAGCAGACACGGGATGGGCGGGGGGACAGATACGCAGTATTTT; CDR3aa: CASRHGMGGGTDTQYF
v_gene: TRBV5-1; abundance: NA; d_gene: TRBD1; j_gene: TRBJ1-3; len: 17; CDR3nt: TGCGCCAGCAGCGGGTCGACAGGGGCTCTCTCTGGAAACACCATATATTTT; CDR3aa: CASSGSTGALSGNTIYF
v_gene: TRBV7-2; abundance: NA; d_gene: TRBD2; j_gene: TRBJ2-3; len: 15; CDR3nt: TGTGCCAGCAGGACTAGCGGGTACAGCACAGATACGCAGTATTTT; CDR3aa: CASRTSGYSTDTQYF
v_gene: TRBV5-1; abundance: NA; d_gene: NA; j_gene: TRBJ1-1; len: 15; CDR3nt: TGCGCCAGCAGCGCTGGCGGATTCATGAACACTGAAGCTTTCTTT; CDR3aa: CASSAGGFMNTEAFF
v_gene: TRBV6-5; abundance: NA; d_gene: NA; j_gene: TRBJ1-1; len: 15; CDR3nt: TGTGCCAGCAGTCCACGGGGGGCGCCGCGGACTGAAGCTTTCTTT; CDR3aa: CASSPRGAPRTEAFF
v_gene: TRBV4-1; abundance: NA; d_gene: TRBD1; j_gene: TRBJ2-7; len: 15; CDR3nt: TGCGCCAGCAGCCAAGCGGGACAGGCGACCTACGAGCAGTACTTC; CDR3aa: CASSQAGQATYEQYF
v_gene: TRBV11-2; abundance: NA; d_gene: TRBD1; j_gene: TRBJ1-2; len: 19; CDR3nt: TGTGCCAGCAGCGCCCTCCCCCGGGACAGGGGGCGCGGGGAGCCTGGCTACACCTTC; CDR3aa: CASSALPRDRGRGEPGYTF
v_gene: TRBV5-1; abundance: few; d_gene: NA; j_gene: TRBJ1-1; len: 13; CDR3nt: TGCGCCAGCAGCTTGGCGGAGTACACTGAAGCTTTCTTT; CDR3aa: CASSLAEYTEAFF
v_gene: TRBV7-8; abundance: NA; d_gene: NA; j_gene: TRBJ2-6; len: 15; CDR3nt: TGTGCCAGCAGCTTCACAGGCTCTGGGGCCAACGTCCTGACTTTC; CDR3aa: CASSFTGSGANVLTF
v_gene: TRBV30; abundance: NA; d_gene: TRBD1; j_gene: TRBJ1-2; len: 15; CDR3nt: TGTGCCTGGAATCACCCGGGACAGGGGGACTATGGCTACACCTTC; CDR3aa: CAWNHPGQGDYGYTF
v_gene: TRBV11-3; abundance: NA; d_gene: TRBD1; j_gene: TRBJ2-7; len: 15; CDR3nt: TGTGCCAGCAGCTCTAACCGGGACAGGGCCCACGAGCAGTACTTC; CDR3aa: CASSSNRDRAHEQYF
v_gene: TRBV2; abundance: NA; d_gene: TRBD1; j_gene: TRBJ1-1; len: 14; CDR3nt: TGTGCCAGCAGTGATAAGGGGGCAAACACTGAAGCTTTCTTT; CDR3aa: CASSDKGANTEAFF
v_gene: TRBV5-1; abundance: once; d_gene: TRBD2; j_gene: TRBJ2-3; len: 15; CDR3nt: TGCGCCAGCAGCATCGGACTAGCGGAGGGGGATACGCAGTATTTT; CDR3aa: CASSIGLAEGDTQYF
v_gene: TRBV5-1; abundance: NA; d_gene: TRBD1; j_gene: TRBJ2-2; len: 16; CDR3nt: TGCGCCAGCAGCTGGAGGACAGGGGCTCTGGTCGGGGAGCTGTTTTTT; CDR3aa: CASSWRTGALVGELFF
v_gene: TRBV5-1; abundance: NA; d_gene: NA; j_gene: TRBJ1-1; len: 14; CDR3nt: TGCGCCAGCAGCTTGTCTACAGTGAACACTGAAGCTTTCTTT; CDR3aa: CASSLSTVNTEAFF
v_gene: TRBV5-1; abundance: once; d_gene: NA; j_gene: TRBJ1-5; len: 13; CDR3nt: TGCGCCAGCAGCTTGGACAGGGATCAGCCCCAGCATTTT; CDR3aa: CASSLDRDQPQHF
v_gene: TRBV4-1; abundance: NA; d_gene: NA; j_gene: TRBJ1-2; len: 15; CDR3nt: TGCGCCAGCAGCCAAGATAGCGGGGGCACCTATGGCTACACCTTC; CDR3aa: CASSQDSGGTYGYTF
v_gene: TRBV6-5; abundance: NA; d_gene: TRBD2; j_gene: TRBJ2-7; len: 15; CDR3nt: TGTGCCAGCAGCCTACTAGCGGGGGCGACCTACGAGCAGTACTTC; CDR3aa: CASSLLAGATYEQYF
v_gene: TRBV6-2/TRBV6-3; abundance: NA; d_gene: TRBD1; j_gene: TRBJ1-1; len: 15; CDR3nt: TGTGCCAGCAGTCTACAGGGGGCTCTGAACACTGAAGCTTTCTTT; CDR3aa: CASSLQGALNTEAFF
v_gene: TRBV5-1; abundance: NA; d_gene: TRBD1; j_gene: TRBJ2-1; len: 15; CDR3nt: TGCGCCAGCAGCTCAATGACAGGGACAAACAATGAGCAGTTCTTC; CDR3aa: CASSSMTGTNNEQFF
v_gene: TRBV7-9; abundance: NA; d_gene: NA; j_gene: TRBJ1-1; len: 17; CDR3nt: TGTGCCAGCAGCTTAAAAGGGGCTTGGGGGGAGAACACTGAAGCTTTCTTT; CDR3aa: CASSLKGAWGENTEAFF
v_gene: TRBV11-2; abundance: NA; d_gene: TRBD2; j_gene: TRBJ2-1; len: 16; CDR3nt: TGTGCCAGCAGCTCTCTAGCGGGGGGCCCCTACAATGAGCAGTTCTTC; CDR3aa: CASSSLAGGPYNEQFF
v_gene: TRBV5-1; abundance: NA; d_gene: NA; j_gene: TRBJ2-5; len: 14; CDR3nt: TGCGCCAGCAGGACAGGAGGACACCAAGAGACCCAGTACTTC; CDR3aa: CASRTGGHQETQYF
v_gene: TRBV4-2; abundance: NA; d_gene: NA; j_gene: TRBJ1-5; len: 15; CDR3nt: TGTGCCAGCAGCCAAGGGGCAGGGAACAATCAGCCCCAGCATTTT; CDR3aa: CASSQGAGNNQPQHF
v_gene: TRBV10-3; abundance: NA; d_gene: TRBD2; j_gene: TRBJ2-5; len: 16; CDR3nt: TGTGCCATCGGGACTAGCGGGGGCGCCGGAGGGGAGACCCAGTACTTC; CDR3aa: CAIGTSGGAGGETQYF
v_gene: TRBV5-1; abundance: NA; d_gene: NA; j_gene: TRBJ2-3; len: 16; CDR3nt: TGCGCCAGCAGCGCCTCCGACAGGCGTAGCACAGATACGCAGTATTTT; CDR3aa: CASSASDRRSTDTQYF